Presented here are 2 T cell receptor beta chains from one specimen sequenced in a study of T-cell reconstitution after alpha-beta-depleted transplantation in children. Library preparation (for TCRbeta) was performed with unique molecular identifiers. MiXCR was run by TCRdb on the PCR reads, yielding one entry per CDR3 protein. The sample has roughly 500,000 distinct CDR3 sequences, 10% to 13% seen once. The material sequenced was PBMCs, taken before TCRalphabeta/CD19-depleted stem cell transplant. The receptors were gathered from a child under 10 years old with inherited bone marrow failure, due to receive a stem cell transplant.

This clonotype has ten or more counts. The V call is TRBV15, the J call TRBJ2-1, with D uncertain. The CDR3 totals 13 residues. The ends were cut back, 2 bases at V and 6 bases at J, with 8 bases in the middle. Germline V gene data show CDR1 as LNHNV and CDR2 as YYDKDF (reference sequence). The chain's CDR3 is CATSRRSGNEQFF. The DNA for the CDR3 is TGTGCCACCAGCAGACGATCCGGCAATGAGCAGTTCTTC.

This clonotype was found many times. The gene calls are TRBV18 and TRBJ1-5; the match to TRBD1 covers 10 bases. Trimming removed 2 bases from V and 7 bases from J; junction bases left unmatched: 5. Germline V gene data show CDR1 as KGHSH and CDR2 as LQKENI. The CDR3 consists of 15 residues. The DNA of the CDR3 is TGTGCCAGCTCACCAGGGACAGGGGAAGAGCAGCCCCAGCATTTT. Its translation: CASSPGTGEEQPQHF.